This TCR beta chain was sequenced in a study of radiotherapy plus CTLA-4 blockade in lung cancer. The study's findings and limits: Blood TCR clones of tumor origin expanded after radiotherapy plus ipilimumab. Early blood T cell clone dynamics reportedly forecast response best, with interferon-beta.

A remark on this clone: No antigen is known for it.

Germline loops: CDR1 MNHEY, CDR2 SMNVEV (reference sequence). The V end was cut by 6 bases, the J end by 3 bases, with 18 bases between. The CDR3 covers 15 residues. The method was immunoSEQ multiplex PCR; TCRdb's version includes in-frame clones alone and lacks a portion of them. The repertoire consists of some 51,000 clones, with approximately 80% occurring once and the leading ten covering over 2%. The origin of this receptor is a human donor with non-small cell lung cancer whose response to radiotherapy plus ipilimumab could not be evaluated. The sample was peripheral blood, taken from a patient treated with radiotherapy plus ipilimumab. This chain links TRBV27 with TRBJ2-7; possible D gene TRBD2, 7 bases. In DNA, the CDR3 is TGTGCCAGCAGAGGGGGGGGCGGGAACTACTACGAGCAGTACTTC. This codes for CASRGGGGNYYEQYF.